These T cell receptor beta chains were read from a single sample in a study of T cells in localized non-small cell lung cancer. Sequenced by immunoSEQ multiplex PCR; TCRdb stores in-frame clones only, minus some. The table records about 30,000 clones, over 80% of them present only once. This specimen was PBMCs, taken before any cancer treatment. These receptors were collected from a man between 40 and 75 years old with stage II lung adenocarcinoma. The CDR3 runs from the conserved cysteine through the conserved F or W. The D gene is left open where the match is weak. For some rows the clone size is stated as once, few or many, or as a class when expanded; others skip it.

D	V	size	J	DNA	CDR3
NA	TRBV7-2	NA	TRBJ1-2	TGTGCCAGCAGCTTAGCTAGGGGAGGCTACACCTTC	CASSLARGGYTF
NA	TRBV19	NA	TRBJ2-2	TGTGCCAGTAGTATAAAAGCGAACACCGGGGAGCTGTTTTTT	CASSIKANTGELFF
NA	TRBV7-2	NA	TRBJ2-3	TGTGCCAGCAGCTCCTTAGCGAGCACAGATACGCAGTATTTT	CASSSLASTDTQYF
NA	TRBV25-1	few	TRBJ1-2	TGTGCCAGCAGTCGGGGAGATGGTGGCTACACCTTC	CASSRGDGGYTF
NA	TRBV18	NA	TRBJ2-5	TGTGCCAGCTCACCCAAGGGCGGCGGGGAGACCCAGTACTTC	CASSPKGGGETQYF
TRBD1	TRBV7-2	NA	TRBJ1-2	TGTGCCAGCAGCTCAACCCAACAGGGGGCGGGTTCCTATGGCTACACCTTC	CASSSTQQGAGSYGYTF
TRBD1	TRBV27	NA	TRBJ1-2	TGTGCCAGCAGACGGCAGGGGGAAGGCTATGGCTACACCTTC	CASRRQGEGYGYTF
NA	TRBV6-6	NA	TRBJ2-7	TGTGCCAGCAGTTACTCGAATGGCTGGGACGAGCAGTACTTC	CASSYSNGWDEQYF
NA	TRBV5-1	once	TRBJ1-3	TGCGCCAGCAGCTTGGTAAGGGACGCCTCTGGAAACACCATATATTTT	CASSLVRDASGNTIYF
NA	TRBV6-1	NA	TRBJ1-5	TGTGCCAGCACGATCGGGAGCCGGGGGGGTCAGCCCCAGCATTTT	CASTIGSRGGQPQHF
TRBD1	TRBV28	NA	TRBJ2-2	TGTGCCAGCAGTTTTGGGCAGGGGGCCGGGGAGCTGTTTTTT	CASSFGQGAGELFF
NA	TRBV28	NA	TRBJ1-5	TGTGCCAGCACCCTTTATCAAGGGGTTAGCAATCAGCCCCAGCATTTT	CASTLYQGVSNQPQHF
NA	TRBV30	once	TRBJ2-2	TGTGCCTGGGGTACCGGAGGGGAGGTCACCGGGGAGCTGTTTTTT	CAWGTGGEVTGELFF
TRBD1	TRBV5-4	NA	TRBJ1-1	TGTGCCAGCAGCCCGGGACAGGGGAGAACTGAAGCTTTCTTT	CASSPGQGRTEAFF
NA	TRBV19	NA	TRBJ2-5	TGTGCCAGTAGTATATCCGGACTCCCAGGGGAAACCCAGTACTTC	CASSISGLPGETQYF
TRBD2	TRBV15	NA	TRBJ2-7	TGTGCCACCAGCCCGGGGGGCTACGAGCAGTACTTC	CATSPGGYEQYF
NA	TRBV7-2	once	TRBJ2-5	TGTGCCAGCAGCTTAGGGGGTAGAGAGACCCAGTACTTC	CASSLGGRETQYF
NA	TRBV13	NA	TRBJ2-6	TGTGCCAGCAGCGTGACGCGACGCGGGGCAAGCTCTGGGGCCAACGTCCTGACTTTC	CASSVTRRGASSGANVLTF
TRBD2	TRBV28	NA	TRBJ2-7	TGTGCCAGCAGTTCCGGGACTAGCCCTACGAAGCAGTACTTC	CASSSGTSPTKQYF
NA	TRBV27	few	TRBJ1-1	TGTGCCAGCAGTCTCTTACCTTTGAACACTGAAGCTTTCTTT	CASSLLPLNTEAFF
NA	TRBV18	once	TRBJ2-3	TGTGCCAGCTCACCACCTTCGGGCACAGATACGCAGTATTTT	CASSPPSGTDTQYF
NA	TRBV5-6	NA	TRBJ1-2	TGTGCCAGCCACTTCTATCCGGAAGGGGCCCCCTCCGGCTACACCTTC	CASHFYPEGAPSGYTF
NA	TRBV6-1	once	TRBJ1-1	TGTGCCAGCAGTCAATGGGGGACTGAAGCTTTCTTT	CASSQWGTEAFF
TRBD1	TRBV28	NA	TRBJ2-2	TGTGCCAGCAGAATAAGGACAGGGAACACCGGGGAGCTGTTTTTT	CASRIRTGNTGELFF
NA	TRBV28	NA	TRBJ1-2	TGTGCCAGCAGCCCGGGAGGGGAGGACTATGGCTACACCTTC	CASSPGGEDYGYTF
TRBD2	TRBV29-1	NA	TRBJ2-7	TGCAGCGTTGTAGGGATGGGAAGGACTAGACCCTACGAGCAGTACTTC	CSVVGMGRTRPYEQYF
NA	TRBV5-6	NA	TRBJ1-5	TGTGCCAGCAGCTTGGAACAGTCCAATCAGCCCCAGCATTTT	CASSLEQSNQPQHF
TRBD2	TRBV7-3	NA	TRBJ2-1	TGTGCCAGCAGCCCAACCCCGGGACTAGCTTACAATGAGCAGTTCTTC	CASSPTPGLAYNEQFF
TRBD1	TRBV14	NA	TRBJ2-1	TGTGCCAGCAGCCAACTACCGGGACAGGGGCTTACGAATGAGCAGTTCTTC	CASSQLPGQGLTNEQFF
NA	TRBV5-8	NA	TRBJ2-2	TGTGCCAGCAGCTTGCCGGGGGAGCTGTTTTTT	CASSLPGELFF
TRBD1	TRBV5-4	NA	TRBJ2-1	TGTGCCAGCAGCTCTGGACAGGGGCCAGGCTCCTACAATGAGCAGTTCTTC	CASSSGQGPGSYNEQFF